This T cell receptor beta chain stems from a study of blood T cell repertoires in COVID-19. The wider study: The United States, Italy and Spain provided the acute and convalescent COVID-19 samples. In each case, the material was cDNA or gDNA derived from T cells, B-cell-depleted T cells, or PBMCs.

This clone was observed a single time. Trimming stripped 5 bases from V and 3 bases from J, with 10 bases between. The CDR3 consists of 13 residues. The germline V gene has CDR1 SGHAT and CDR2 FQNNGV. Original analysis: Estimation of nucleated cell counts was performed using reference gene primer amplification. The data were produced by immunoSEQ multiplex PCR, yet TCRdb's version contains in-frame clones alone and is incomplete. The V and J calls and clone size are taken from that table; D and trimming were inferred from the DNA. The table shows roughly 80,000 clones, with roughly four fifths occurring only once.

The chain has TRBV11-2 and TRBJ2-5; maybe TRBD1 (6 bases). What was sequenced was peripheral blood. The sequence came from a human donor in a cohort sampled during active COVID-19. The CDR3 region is CASSPWTEETQYF. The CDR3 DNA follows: TGTGCCAGCAGCCCCTGGACAGAAGAGACCCAGTACTTC. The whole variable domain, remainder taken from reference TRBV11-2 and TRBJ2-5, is EAGVAQSPRYKIIEKRQSVAFWCNPISGHATLYWYQQILGQGPKLLIQFQNNGVVDDSQLPKDRFSAERLKGVDSTLKIQPAKLEDSAVYLCASSPWTEETQYFGPGTRLLVL.